The rows below give T cell receptor beta chains drawn from one sample of a study of radiation and T cells in renal cell carcinoma. Sequencing was performed with immunoSEQ multiplex PCR; in TCRdb, only in-frame clones are kept and a portion is missing. The data show about 22,000 clones, with more than 40% seen just once and roughly 17% held by the top ten. The material was tumor tissue, obtained from a patient whose treatment included radiotherapy and nephrectomy. These receptors were obtained from a woman between 50 and 59 years old with renal cell carcinoma. Each CDR3 is given without its conserved first and last residue. The D gene is left open where the match is weak. Clone size is shown for a subset of rows, as once, few, many or a class of expanded clone.

d_gene	v_gene	abundance	j_gene	CDR3aa
TRBD1	TRBV9	NA	TRBJ1-2	ASSGDRVLRYGYT
NA	TRBV5-1	few	TRBJ2-1	ASSLEGGRDNEQF
TRBD2	TRBV2	NA	TRBJ2-1	ASSENLAGGYNEQF
NA	TRBV11-1	NA	TRBJ2-5	ASSRATGSSETQY
TRBD1	TRBV4-2	few	TRBJ2-7	ASSWDSRSYEQY
NA	TRBV28	NA	TRBJ1-1	ASSIDRRMNTEAF
NA	TRBV5-4	once	TRBJ2-7	ASSALPAYEQY
NA	TRBV7-9	NA	TRBJ2-3	ASSAPHTDTQY
NA	TRBV6-4	many	TRBJ2-7	ASSENRNSEQY
TRBD1	TRBV10-3	NA	TRBJ1-2	AIWGQASKNYGYT
TRBD2	TRBV10-3	NA	TRBJ2-2	AIRAGTSGYGELF
NA	TRBV13	NA	TRBJ2-5	ASEQGLLKTQY
NA	TRBV6-1	NA	TRBJ2-1	ASSSGQRREQF
TRBD1	TRBV6-5	NA	TRBJ1-5	ASSRTGASNQPQH
TRBD1	TRBV10-3	NA	TRBJ2-7	AISESPGQGDEQY
NA	TRBV7-9	NA	TRBJ1-5	ASRLDAHSNQPQH
NA	TRBV23-1	NA	TRBJ1-5	ASSQINGVAPSNQPQH
TRBD1	TRBV9	NA	TRBJ2-1	ASSPLMDRGYTEQF
TRBD1	TRBV9	NA	NA	ASSVEVGGVTPHDEQY
NA	TRBV5-1	NA	TRBJ2-3	ASSLEGRSTDTQY
NA	TRBV4-3	many	TRBJ2-7	ASSQDRRTRFYEQY
NA	TRBV6-1	medium-sized	TRBJ2-7	ASSDFQTGLGYEQY
NA	TRBV11-2	NA	TRBJ1-3	ASSLVGNTIY
NA	TRBV6-6	NA	TRBJ1-1	ASSYPESGKTEAF
NA	TRBV25-1	NA	TRBJ1-5	ASEAVGVGAFNQPQH
NA	TRBV5-5	medium-sized	TRBJ2-7	ASSRLKGSGSSYEQY
TRBD2	TRBV15	NA	TRBJ2-5	ATSTILAGAYQETQY
TRBD1	TRBV7-8	NA	TRBJ1-6	ASSLGGTVPWGSPLH
TRBD2	TRBV9	NA	TRBJ2-3	ASSVDFKMRGASDTQY
NA	TRBV27	NA	TRBJ1-2	ASSLSSGLNYGYT
NA	TRBV7-8	many	TRBJ2-3	ASSPPFLDRATDTQY
NA	TRBV7-3	NA	TRBJ2-5	ASTSARWEETQY
NA	TRBV4-3	many	TRBJ2-7	ASSPERGYEQY
TRBD1	TRBV29-1	NA	TRBJ2-2	SVEGDRNPGELF
NA	TRBV27	NA	TRBJ1-1	ASSLSGREAF
NA	TRBV5-8	once	TRBJ1-2	ASSLAGARGYT
TRBD2	TRBV4-2	NA	TRBJ2-2	ASSSIAGGRSGELF